These 28 T cell receptor beta chains originate from one sample sequenced in a study of blood T cell repertoires in COVID-19. Repertoires were generated with immunoSEQ multiplex PCR, while TCRdb's copy carries only in-frame clones and drops some. The sample records under 300,000 clones, approximately 87% being singletons. Material for sequencing was peripheral blood. These receptor sequences come from a man aged 55-75 years with acute or convalescent COVID-19.

The V gene is TRBV15, the J gene TRBJ1-1; TRBD1 is a possible D gene (6 bases). Trimming removed 6 bases from V and 1 base from J, with 15 bases in between. The CDR3 has 15 residues. Germline V CDR1 and CDR2: LNHNV, YYDKDF (reference sequence). The CDR3 DNA follows: TGTGCCACCAGGGGGGGGGCGACAGGGAACACTGAAGCTTTCTTT. Residues: CATRGGATGNTEAFF.

This clone was recorded only once. The rearrangement links TRBV11-2 to TRBJ2-4; TRBD1 aligns across 8 bases. Germline V CDR1 and CDR2: SGHAT, FQNNGV. CDR3 size: 17 residues. The V segment lost 6 bases and the J segment 0 bases; nucleotides outside the gene matches: 10. The CDR3, as DNA: TGTGCCAGCAGGGATCGGACAGGGCCTATAGCCAAAAACATTCAGTACTTC. Protein product: CASRDRTGPIAKNIQYF.

DNA of the CDR3: TGTGCCTGGGACAATAGCAATCAGCCCCAGCATTTT. Residues: CAWDNSNQPQHF. The rearrangement links TRBV30 to TRBJ1-5; no clear D. V was pared by 5 bases and J by 0 bases, with 5 bases between. Germline V gene sequence: CDR1 GTSNPN, CDR2 SVGIG (reference sequence). The CDR3 length is 12 residues.

V is TRBV18 and J is TRBJ1-5; 9 bases map to TRBD1. Germline assignment: CDR1 KGHSH and CDR2 LQKENI. The CDR3 is 15 residues long. The ends lost 2 bases at V and 4 bases at J; junction bases unmatched: 3. Here the CDR3 DNA reads TGTGCCAGCTCACCAGTGGACAGGGGAAATCAGCCCCAGCATTTT. Protein product: CASSPVDRGNQPQHF.

In DNA, the CDR3 is TGTGCCAGCAGCGTAGCTTCCCTAGCGCGAAACTACGAGCAGTACTTC. Amino acid sequence: CASSVASLARNYEQYF. V and J are TRBV9 and TRBJ2-7, with D perhaps TRBD2 (6 bases). Germline CDR1 is SGDLS and CDR2 is YYNGEE. V lost 0 bases, J lost 3 bases, and 16 bases lay in between. The CDR3 extends over 16 amino acids.

This clone appeared a single time. DNA of the CDR3: TGCGCCAGCAGACCTCTTCTAGCGGGACAAGAGACCCAGTACTTC. Residues: CASRPLLAGQETQYF. The chain links TRBV5-1 to TRBJ2-5; 9 bases are a match to TRBD2. Losses at the gene ends were 5 bases for V and 2 bases for J; bases not matched to a gene: 7. Looked up from germline, CDR1 is SGHRS and CDR2 is YFSETQ. The CDR3 loop spans 15 amino acids. Combining the CDR3 with reference TRBV5-1 and TRBJ2-5 gives the whole variable domain KAGVTQTPRYLIKTRGQQVTLSCSPISGHRSVSWYQQTPGQGLQFLFEYFSETQRNKGNFPGRFSGRQFSNSRSEMNVSTLELGDSALYLCASRPLLAGQETQYFGPGTRLLVL.

This clone was observed a single time. The V and J genes are TRBV27 and TRBJ2-1; 7 positions match TRBD2. The ends lost 0 bases at V and 4 bases at J; junction bases unmatched: 6. This CDR3 is 16 amino acids long. The germline gives CDR1 MNHEY, CDR2 SMNVEV (reference sequence). The CDR3 reads CASSLSRLAAYNEQFF. CDR3 DNA sequence: TGTGCCAGCAGTTTATCTAGGCTAGCGGCTTACAATGAGCAGTTCTTC.

This chain connects TRBV4-3 to TRBJ1-1; possible D gene TRBD1, 5 bases. The length of the CDR3 is 18 residues. The ends were cut back, 0 bases at V and 1 base at J, with 18 bases in the middle. From germline, CDR1 is LGHNA and CDR2 YSLEER. CDR3 amino acids: CASSQERGAGPTNTEAFF. The CDR3 DNA reads as TGCGCCAGCAGCCAAGAAAGGGGCGCCGGGCCGACGAACACTGAAGCTTTCTTT.

The V and J genes are TRBV29-1 and TRBJ2-3; 11 bases align to TRBD2. This CDR3 contains 20 residues. The trim removed 5 bases at V and 4 bases at J, leaving 23 bases unmatched. In germline, CDR1 is SQVTM, CDR2 ANQGSEA. CDR3 residues: CSVPHPTSGDLLTSADTQYF. The CDR3 coding sequence is TGCAGCGTTCCCCACCCGACTAGCGGGGATCTTTTAACTAGCGCAGATACGCAGTATTTT.

The rearrangement links TRBV6-6 to TRBJ2-7, with 9 bases fitting TRBD1. V trimming: 11 bases; J trimming: 2 bases; junction bases outside the gene matches: 7. The germline gives CDR1 MNHNY, CDR2 SVGAGI (reference sequence). This CDR3 region has 13 residues. The CDR3 DNA follows: TGTGCCGCTCGGGACAGGGTAACCTACGAGCAGTACTTC. This gives the protein CAARDRVTYEQYF.

The chain recombines TRBV7-9 with TRBJ1-2, with D possibly matching TRBD1 (5 bases). This CDR3 spans 14 amino acids. V lost 3 bases, J lost 7 bases, and 15 bases lay in between. In germline, CDR1 is SEHNR, CDR2 FQNEAQ (reference sequence). CDR3 nucleotides: TGTGCCAGCAGCTTTGGCCAGCCCCAGGGTGGCTACACCTTC. Protein: CASSFGQPQGGYTF. The variable domain in full, with the rest retrieved from reference TRBV7-9 and TRBJ1-2, is DTGVSQNPRHKITKRGQNVTFRCDPISEHNRLYWYRQTLGQGPEFLTYFQNEAQLEKSRLLSDRFSAERPKGSFSTLEIQRTEQGDSAMYLCASSFGQPQGGYTFGSGTRLTVV.

As concerns this clone: Other DNA variants within this sample encode the same CDR3. The chain recombines TRBV5-1 with TRBJ1-5; TRBD1 agrees at 9 bases. This CDR3 spans 14 amino acids. The V and J ends lost 5 bases and 4 bases, in that order; junction bases with no gene match: 4. Germline assignment: CDR1 SGHRS and CDR2 YFSETQ. In DNA form, the CDR3 reads TGCGCCAGCAGGGAAGGGACAGGGAATCAGCCCCAGCATTTT. This codes for CASREGTGNQPQHF.

The chain recombines TRBV28 with TRBJ1-5, with 8 bases matching TRBD1. The CDR3 sequence is 15 residues long. V trimming: 6 bases; J trimming: 2 bases; junction bases outside the gene matches: 6. The germline V gene has CDR1 MDHEN and CDR2 SYDVKM. CDR3 nucleotide sequence: TGTGCCAGCAGACGACCACAGGGGGGCAATCAGCCCCAGCATTTT. Protein sequence: CASRRPQGGNQPQHF. Full variable domain (missing parts from reference TRBV28 and TRBJ1-5): DVKVTQSSRYLVKRTGEKVFLECVQDMDHENMFWYRQDPGLGLRLIYFSYDVKMKEKGDIPEGYSVSREKKERFSLILESASTNQTSMYLCASRRPQGGNQPQHFGDGTRLSIL.

The V and J genes are TRBV24-1 and TRBJ2-7; a possible D gene is TRBD2 (6 bases). In germline, CDR1 is KGHDR, CDR2 SFDVKD. The CDR3 contains 14 residues. Trimming shortened V by 1 base and J by 12 bases, and 18 bases separated the two germline ends. The CDR3, as DNA: TGTGCCACCAGTGATTTCGCGATACGGACTACCCGGTACTTC. This encodes CATSDFAIRTTRYF.

V usage is TRBV7-9 and J usage is TRBJ2-5; D is perhaps TRBD2 (5 bases). CDR3 length: 13 amino acids. The V end was cut by 8 bases, the J end by 0 bases, with 10 bases between. In germline, CDR1 is SEHNR, CDR2 FQNEAQ (reference sequence). In nucleotides, the CDR3 is TGTGCCAGCTGTACGGGGAACCAAGAGACCCAGTACTTC. Its protein is CASCTGNQETQYF.

The genes are TRBV4-1 and TRBJ1-6; 7 bases line up with TRBD1. Unmatched junction bases numbered 5, after V lost 4 bases and J lost 5 bases. Per the germline V gene, CDR1 is MGHRA and CDR2 is YSYEKL. The CDR3 loop spans 15 amino acids. This CDR3 reads CASSPQTGNNSPLHF. The CDR3 nucleotides are TGCGCCAGCAGCCCGCAGACAGGGAATAATTCACCCCTCCACTTT.

The rearrangement links TRBV27 to TRBJ1-2; no firm D call. Germline-derived CDR1 and CDR2 are MNHEY and SMNVEV (reference sequence). Trimming shortened V by 2 bases and J by 4 bases, and 8 bases separated the two germline ends. The CDR3 has 13 amino acids. The CDR3 coding sequence is TGTGCCAGCAGTTTAGCCCATAGCTATGGCTACACCTTC. Translation: CASSLAHSYGYTF.

This chain uses TRBV5-1 with TRBJ2-7; 12 nucleotides align to TRBD2. Germline V gene data show CDR1 as SGHRS and CDR2 as YFSETQ. Losses at the gene ends were 3 bases for V and 2 bases for J; bases not matched to a gene: 3. This CDR3 is 15 amino acids long. The CDR3 DNA reads as TGCGCCAGCAGCTCGACTAGCGGGAGTACCTACGAGCAGTACTTC. Encoded protein: CASSSTSGSTYEQYF.

The V and J genes are TRBV4-1 and TRBJ1-1, with D tentatively TRBD1 (5 bases). This CDR3 has 17 residues. Trimming cost V 1 base and J 3 bases, with 18 bases left between them. Looked up from germline, CDR1 is MGHRA and CDR2 is YSYEKL. This CDR3 is CASSQGGVAVSDTEAFF. The CDR3 nucleotides read TGCGCCAGCAGCCAAGGGGGGGTTGCGGTGTCCGACACTGAAGCTTTCTTT.

The chain recombines TRBV28 with TRBJ2-1, with 10 bases that match TRBD1. Germline loops: CDR1 MDHEN, CDR2 SYDVKM. This CDR3 region has 13 residues. Unmatched junction bases numbered 4, after V lost 7 bases and J lost 7 bases. The CDR3 DNA reads TGTGCCAGCATTAGACAGGGGGCTAATGAGCAGTTCTTC. Its translation is CASIRQGANEQFF.

This chain links TRBV11-3 with TRBJ1-1, with D unclear. Germline lookup yields CDR1 SGHNT and CDR2 YENEEA. The V end was cut by 5 bases, the J end by 3 bases, with 13 bases between. This CDR3 comprises 14 residues. In DNA, the CDR3 is TGTGCCAGCAGCCCGTTGGGGAGGGACACTGAAGCTTTCTTT. This gives the protein CASSPLGRDTEAFF.

The J gene is TRBJ2-5, the V gene TRBV7-9, with a tentative D call TRBD1 (6 bases). Per germline, CDR1 SEHNR and CDR2 FQNEAQ (reference sequence). The V end was cut by 1 base, the J end by 1 base, with 7 bases between. The CDR3 is 14 amino acids. The CDR3 nucleotides are TGTGCCAGCAGCTTAGGGACAGCCCAAGAGACCCAGTACTTC. Translation gives CASSLGTAQETQYF.

In this sample, this clone turned up once. V gene TRBV24-1 combines with J gene TRBJ1-2; D is unresolved. Between the trimmed V and J ends, which lost 3 bases and 8 bases, there was a span of 21 bases. CDR1 and CDR2 (germline): KGHDR, SFDVKD. The CDR3 length is 16 residues. For the CDR3, the DNA is TGTGCCACCAGTGATATTAATGGACTAGGTTCCGCGGGCTACACCTTC. This sequence encodes CATSDINGLGSAGYTF.

The V and J genes are TRBV6-5 and TRBJ1-1; D might be TRBD1 (6 bases). Germline CDR1 MNHEY, CDR2 SVGAGI. This CDR3 has 13 residues. The V end lost 5 bases, the J end lost 4 bases, and 11 bases lay between the germline ends. The CDR3 reads CASSTGIGTEAFF. CDR3 bases: TGTGCCAGCAGTACAGGGATAGGCACTGAAGCTTTCTTT.

The chain combines TRBV11-3 with TRBJ2-5; D is perhaps TRBD1 (5 bases). Germline CDR1 reads SGHNT; CDR2 reads YENEEA. V lost 5 bases and J 2 bases, leaving 12 bases between the germline ends. This CDR3 region has 14 residues. The CDR3 here is CASSLSGSQETQYF. The CDR3 bases are TGTGCCAGCAGCCTATCAGGGTCACAAGAGACCCAGTACTTC. The whole variable domain, filled in from reference TRBV11-3 and TRBJ2-5, reads EAGVVQSPRYKIIEKKQPVAFWCNPISGHNTLYWYLQNLGQGPELLIRYENEEAVDDSQLPKDRFSAERLKGVDSTLKIQPAELGDSAVYLCASSLSGSQETQYFGPGTRLLVL.

V is TRBV6-2 or TRBV6-3 and J is TRBJ2-2, with 8 bases lining up with TRBD1. Losses at the gene ends were 5 bases for V and 3 bases for J; bases not matched to a gene: 11. The germline V gene has CDR1 MNHEY and CDR2 SVGEGT. This CDR3 contains 17 residues. CDR3 nucleotides: TGTGCCAGCAGTGTTTGGACAGGGATGTTAGACACCGGGGAGCTGTTTTTT. It yields the protein CASSVWTGMLDTGELFF.

The rearrangement uses TRBV5-1 and TRBJ1-1, with 7 positions matching TRBD1. With V trimmed by 4 bases and J by 4 bases, 13 bases remained unmatched. CDR1 and CDR2 from the germline V gene are SGHRS and YFSETQ. The length of the CDR3 is 16 residues. CDR3 coding DNA: TGCGCCAGCAGCGAGCTTGGACCAGGGGGGTTCACTGAAGCTTTCTTT. It encodes CASSELGPGGFTEAFF. Complete variable domain (other parts from reference TRBV5-1 and TRBJ1-1): KAGVTQTPRYLIKTRGQQVTLSCSPISGHRSVSWYQQTPGQGLQFLFEYFSETQRNKGNFPGRFSGRQFSNSRSEMNVSTLELGDSALYLCASSELGPGGFTEAFFGQGTRLTVV.

The J gene is TRBJ2-7, the V gene TRBV18; 9 nucleotides match TRBD1. The V and J ends lost 10 bases and 2 bases, in that order; junction bases with no gene match: 9. The length of the CDR3 is 14 residues. Germline CDR1 KGHSH, CDR2 LQKENI. The CDR3, as DNA: TGTGCCACCGGACCGGGACAGGGCCCCTACGAGCAGTACTTC. This sequence encodes CATGPGQGPYEQYF.